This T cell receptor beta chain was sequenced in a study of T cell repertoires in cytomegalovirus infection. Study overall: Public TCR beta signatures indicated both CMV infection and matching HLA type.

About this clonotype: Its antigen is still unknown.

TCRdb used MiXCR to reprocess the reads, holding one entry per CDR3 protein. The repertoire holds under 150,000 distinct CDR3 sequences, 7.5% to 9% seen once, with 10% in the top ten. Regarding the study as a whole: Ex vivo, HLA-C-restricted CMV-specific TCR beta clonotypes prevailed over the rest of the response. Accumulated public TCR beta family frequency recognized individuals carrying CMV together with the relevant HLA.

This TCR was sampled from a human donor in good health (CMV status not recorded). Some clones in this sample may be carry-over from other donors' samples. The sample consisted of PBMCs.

DNA for the CDR3: TGTGCCAGCAGCGTGAGCCTTCAGGAGACCCAGTACTTC. It is translated as CASSVSLQETQYF. V and J are TRBV9 and TRBJ2-5; no reliable D call. Germline values: CDR1 SGDLS, CDR2 YYNGEE. Between the trimmed V and J ends, which lost 2 bases and 5 bases, there was a span of 10 bases. There are 13 residues in the CDR3. The entire variable domain, with the rest obtained from reference TRBV9 and TRBJ2-5, is as follows: DSGVTQTPKHLITATGQRVTLRCSPRSGDLSVYWYQQSLDQGLQFLIQYYNGEERAKGNILERFSAQQFPDLHSELNLSSLELGDSALYFCASSVSLQETQYFGPGTRLLVL.